The clone carrying this T cell receptor (beta chain) was observed at least ten times. Its antigen is as yet unknown. Library preparation (for TCRbeta) was performed with unique molecular identifiers. TCRdb processed the PCR reads anew with MiXCR; each CDR3 protein has one entry. The sample has over 150,000 distinct CDR3 sequences; around 10% are singletons. The length of the CDR3 is 16 residues. V lost 4 bases to trimming and J lost 1 base, with 17 bases between them. Germline V gene data show CDR1 as SGHKS and CDR2 as YYEKEE (reference sequence). The data were obtained in a study of T-cell reconstitution after alpha-beta-depleted transplantation in children. Notes on the study in general: Diversity of TCRbeta at day 60 was high in some patients, arising from surviving recipient T cells and thymic progenitors.

This sequence joins TRBV5-5 and TRBJ1-1, with D unresolved. Sequencing was performed on PBMCs, taken before TCRalphabeta/CD19-depleted stem cell transplant. The clonotype comes from a boy aged 2 to 10 with acute myeloid leukemia, due to receive a stem cell transplant. The CDR3 nucleotides are TGTGCCAGCAGCCCATTCCTGAAAGGGTCGAACACTGAAGCTTTCTTT. Residues: CASSPFLKGSNTEAFF.